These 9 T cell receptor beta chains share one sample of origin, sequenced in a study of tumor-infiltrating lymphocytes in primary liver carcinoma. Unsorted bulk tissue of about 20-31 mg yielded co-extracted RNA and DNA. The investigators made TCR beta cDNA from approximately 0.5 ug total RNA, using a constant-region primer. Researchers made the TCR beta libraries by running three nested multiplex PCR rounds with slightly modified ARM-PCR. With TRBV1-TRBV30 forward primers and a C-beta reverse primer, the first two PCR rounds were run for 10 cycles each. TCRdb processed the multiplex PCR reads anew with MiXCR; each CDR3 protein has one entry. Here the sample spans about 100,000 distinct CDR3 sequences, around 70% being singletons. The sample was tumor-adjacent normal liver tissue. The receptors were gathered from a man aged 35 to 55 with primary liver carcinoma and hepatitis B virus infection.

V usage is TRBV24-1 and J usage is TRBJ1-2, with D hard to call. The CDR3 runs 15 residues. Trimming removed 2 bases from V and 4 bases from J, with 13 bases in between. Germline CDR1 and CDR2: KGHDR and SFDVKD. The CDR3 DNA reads TGTGCCACCAGTGATTCGCATGCGTGGGCCTATGGCTACACCTTC. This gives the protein CATSDSHAWAYGYTF.

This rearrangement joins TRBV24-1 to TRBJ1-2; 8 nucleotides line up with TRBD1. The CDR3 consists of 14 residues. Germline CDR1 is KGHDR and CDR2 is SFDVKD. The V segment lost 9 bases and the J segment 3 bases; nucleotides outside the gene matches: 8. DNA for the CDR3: TGTGCCACCGGCCCAGAGGACAGGGACTATGGCTACACCTTC. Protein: CATGPEDRDYGYTF.

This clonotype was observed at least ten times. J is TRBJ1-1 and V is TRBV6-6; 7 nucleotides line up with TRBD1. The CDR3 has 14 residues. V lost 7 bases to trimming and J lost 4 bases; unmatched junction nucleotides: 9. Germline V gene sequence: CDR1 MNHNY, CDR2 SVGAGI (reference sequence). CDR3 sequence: CASTLQGSGTEAFF. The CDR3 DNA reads TGTGCCAGCACTTTACAGGGGAGCGGCACTGAAGCTTTCTTT.

CDR3 loop: CATSDRAEQYF. In DNA form, the CDR3 reads TGTGCCACCAGCGACAGAGCCGAGCAGTACTTC. The rearrangement uses TRBV24-1 and TRBJ2-7, with a tentative D call TRBD1 (5 bases). The germline V gene encodes CDR1 KGHDR and CDR2 SFDVKD. This CDR3 is 11 amino acids long. V was clipped by 7 bases and J by 6 bases, with 9 bases between them.

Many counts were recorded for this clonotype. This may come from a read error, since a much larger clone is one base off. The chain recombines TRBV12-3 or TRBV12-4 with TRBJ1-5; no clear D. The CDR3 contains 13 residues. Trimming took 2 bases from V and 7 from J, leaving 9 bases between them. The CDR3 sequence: CASSLMADQPQHF. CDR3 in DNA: TGTGCCAGCAGTTTAATGGCAGACCAGCCCCAGCATTTT.

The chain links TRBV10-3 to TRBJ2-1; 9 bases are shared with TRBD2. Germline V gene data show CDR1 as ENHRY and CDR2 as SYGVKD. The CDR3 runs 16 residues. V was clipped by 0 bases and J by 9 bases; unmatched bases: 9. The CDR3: CAISESIRGRDVEQFF. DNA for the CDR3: TGTGCCATCAGTGAGTCGATTCGCGGGAGGGACGTTGAGCAGTTCTTC.

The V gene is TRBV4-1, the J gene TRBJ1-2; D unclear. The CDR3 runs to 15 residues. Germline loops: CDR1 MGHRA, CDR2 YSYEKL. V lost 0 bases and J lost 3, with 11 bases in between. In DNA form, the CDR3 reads TGCGCCAGCAGCCAAGAGGCCGGAACAGACTATGGCTACACCTTC. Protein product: CASSQEAGTDYGYTF.

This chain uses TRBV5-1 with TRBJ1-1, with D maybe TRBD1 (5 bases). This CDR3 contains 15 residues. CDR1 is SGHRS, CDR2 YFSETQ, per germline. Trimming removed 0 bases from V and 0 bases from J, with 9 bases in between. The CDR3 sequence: CASSLGQNMNTEAFF. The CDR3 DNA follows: TGCGCCAGCAGCTTGGGACAGAACATGAACACTGAAGCTTTCTTT.

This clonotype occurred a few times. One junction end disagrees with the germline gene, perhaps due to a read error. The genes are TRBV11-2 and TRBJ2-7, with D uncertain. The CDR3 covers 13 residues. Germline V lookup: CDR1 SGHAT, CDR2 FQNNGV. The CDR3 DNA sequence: TGTGCCGGCAGTTTAGCCCAGGTCTACGAGCAGTACTTC. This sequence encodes CAGSLAQVYEQYF. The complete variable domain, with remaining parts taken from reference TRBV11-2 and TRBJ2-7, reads EAGVAQSPRYKIIEKRQSVAFWCNPISGHATLYWYQQILGQGPKLLIQFQNNGVVDDSQLPKDRFSAERLKGVDSTLKIQPAKLEDSAVYLCAGSLAQVYEQYFGPGTRLTVT.